Listed below are T cell receptor beta chains from one sample, sequenced in a study of T cells in Graves' hyperthyroidism and ophthalmopathy. In TCRdb, the multiplex PCR reads were re-called with MiXCR into one record per CDR3 protein. Here the sample spans 340,000 or so distinct CDR3 sequences, roughly 18% being singletons. Sequences were obtained from blood. Receptors were obtained from a woman aged 50 to 60 with Graves' hyperthyroidism. CDR3s leave out the opening cysteine and the closing phenylalanine or tryptophan. Fields, in order: D gene, V gene, J gene, clone size, CDR3 protein. D genes are given only for firm matches. Where a row states a size, it is once, few, many or the class of an expanded clone; other rows omit it.

D gene: .; V gene: TRBV5-1; J gene: TRBJ1-1; clone size: many; CDR3 protein: ASSLAEASEAF
D gene: .; V gene: TRBV5-1; J gene: TRBJ2-1; clone size: many; CDR3 protein: ASSLEEVAEQF
D gene: .; V gene: TRBV5-1; J gene: TRBJ1-6; clone size: once; CDR3 protein: ASSLDGRGNSPLH
D gene: .; V gene: TRBV2; J gene: TRBJ2-1; clone size: few; CDR3 protein: ASSGRGPQGEQF
D gene: .; V gene: TRBV13; J gene: TRBJ2-5; clone size: few; CDR3 protein: ASSLGFNGETQY
D gene: .; V gene: TRBV5-1; J gene: TRBJ1-4; clone size: .; CDR3 protein: ASSFKGYGEKLF
D gene: TRBD2; V gene: TRBV10-2; J gene: TRBJ2-1; clone size: few; CDR3 protein: ASAQGGVWTSGAPHEQF
D gene: .; V gene: TRBV29-1; J gene: TRBJ2-3; clone size: .; CDR3 protein: SVEEYGSSVRQY
D gene: .; V gene: TRBV28; J gene: TRBJ1-2; clone size: .; CDR3 protein: ASSSIGGRYYGYT
D gene: .; V gene: TRBV4-2; J gene: TRBJ2-7; clone size: .; CDR3 protein: ASSQAPQDNQYEQY
D gene: .; V gene: TRBV15; J gene: TRBJ2-2; clone size: few; CDR3 protein: ATSSAGGELF
D gene: .; V gene: TRBV10-3; J gene: TRBJ1-2; clone size: few; CDR3 protein: AIRGGSDYGYT
D gene: TRBD1; V gene: TRBV12-3/TRBV12-4; J gene: TRBJ2-5; clone size: many; CDR3 protein: ASSDGDRGQETQY
D gene: .; V gene: TRBV25-1; J gene: TRBJ1-2; clone size: few; CDR3 protein: ASSDWGYGYT
D gene: .; V gene: TRBV28; J gene: TRBJ2-2; clone size: many; CDR3 protein: ASRKGWTGELF
D gene: .; V gene: TRBV19; J gene: TRBJ1-5; clone size: once; CDR3 protein: ASSPSGANQPQH
D gene: .; V gene: TRBV3-1; J gene: TRBJ2-2; clone size: .; CDR3 protein: ASSQQMAGELF
D gene: .; V gene: TRBV10-3; J gene: TRBJ2-6; clone size: once; CDR3 protein: AISESTKFSGANVLT
D gene: .; V gene: TRBV28; J gene: TRBJ1-2; clone size: few; CDR3 protein: ASSPWQDYGYT
D gene: .; V gene: TRBV27; J gene: TRBJ2-5; clone size: few; CDR3 protein: ASRGPFPQETQY
D gene: .; V gene: TRBV5-1; J gene: TRBJ2-2; clone size: few; CDR3 protein: ASSEAGELF
D gene: .; V gene: TRBV6-9; J gene: TRBJ1-1; clone size: .; CDR3 protein: ASSYAGPRGEAF
D gene: TRBD1; V gene: TRBV7-9; J gene: TRBJ2-7; clone size: few; CDR3 protein: ASSYGQDEQY
D gene: .; V gene: TRBV20-1; J gene: TRBJ1-1; clone size: .; CDR3 protein: SARWGGWTEAF
D gene: .; V gene: TRBV11-2; J gene: TRBJ2-2; clone size: few; CDR3 protein: ASSQIQGGTGELF
D gene: TRBD2; V gene: TRBV6-1; J gene: TRBJ2-3; clone size: once; CDR3 protein: ASSDDGTRGDTQY
D gene: .; V gene: TRBV11-2; J gene: TRBJ2-2; clone size: .; CDR3 protein: ASSLDQVSEELF
D gene: .; V gene: TRBV5-1; J gene: TRBJ1-1; clone size: many; CDR3 protein: ASSLASGGNTEAF
D gene: TRBD2; V gene: TRBV5-1; J gene: TRBJ2-5; clone size: few; CDR3 protein: ASSYSGSAETQY
D gene: .; V gene: TRBV2; J gene: TRBJ1-1; clone size: many; CDR3 protein: ASRGRRNTEAF
D gene: .; V gene: TRBV7-3; J gene: TRBJ2-7; clone size: many; CDR3 protein: ASSLLGQVPYEQY
D gene: .; V gene: TRBV6-2/TRBV6-3; J gene: TRBJ2-7; clone size: .; CDR3 protein: ASSTVPWEQY
D gene: .; V gene: TRBV12-3/TRBV12-4; J gene: TRBJ1-1; clone size: many; CDR3 protein: ASSFQMTPTEAF
D gene: .; V gene: TRBV12-3/TRBV12-4; J gene: TRBJ1-1; clone size: .; CDR3 protein: ASRSRNTEAF
D gene: TRBD1; V gene: TRBV12-3/TRBV12-4; J gene: TRBJ1-6; clone size: few; CDR3 protein: ASSPGGTGYNSPLH
D gene: TRBD2; V gene: TRBV7-3; J gene: TRBJ2-3; clone size: few; CDR3 protein: ASSLMGTSGAESDTQY
D gene: .; V gene: TRBV4-1; J gene: TRBJ1-3; clone size: .; CDR3 protein: ASSPRQTATSGNTIY
D gene: TRBD1; V gene: TRBV6-2/TRBV6-3; J gene: TRBJ2-5; clone size: few; CDR3 protein: ASKPDRGKGETQY
D gene: TRBD2; V gene: TRBV7-2; J gene: TRBJ2-1; clone size: .; CDR3 protein: ASSPIGTSDEQF
D gene: .; V gene: TRBV2; J gene: TRBJ2-3; clone size: many; CDR3 protein: ASSVSSFADTQY
D gene: .; V gene: TRBV2; J gene: TRBJ2-7; clone size: many; CDR3 protein: ASKPGLEAYEQY
D gene: .; V gene: TRBV5-1; J gene: TRBJ2-1; clone size: .; CDR3 protein: ASSFSLVVSYNEQF
D gene: .; V gene: TRBV6-1; J gene: TRBJ1-2; clone size: many; CDR3 protein: ASSPLVDGYT
D gene: TRBD1; V gene: TRBV27; J gene: TRBJ2-1; clone size: few; CDR3 protein: ASSLFQGALNEQF
D gene: .; V gene: TRBV19; J gene: TRBJ1-2; clone size: few; CDR3 protein: ASSSTRAQLLGYT
D gene: .; V gene: TRBV29-1; J gene: TRBJ2-1; clone size: .; CDR3 protein: SVDGTTYNEQF
D gene: .; V gene: TRBV3-1; J gene: TRBJ1-2; clone size: .; CDR3 protein: ASSQLTPYGYT
D gene: .; V gene: TRBV10-3; J gene: TRBJ2-7; clone size: .; CDR3 protein: AISDGEFSYEQY
D gene: TRBD2; V gene: TRBV19; J gene: TRBJ2-3; clone size: .; CDR3 protein: ASSNHLAGSTDTQY
D gene: TRBD2; V gene: TRBV18; J gene: TRBJ2-1; clone size: many; CDR3 protein: ASLPGLDLGEQF